A selection of T cell receptor beta chains follows, all from one sample in a study of shared clonotypes between healthy human individuals. Produced via immunoSEQ multiplex PCR; TCRdb's table is partial and in-frame only. The sample has 2.3 million or so clones, 85% to 95% seen once. What was sequenced was naive CD4+ T cells from PBMCs. The receptors come from a man aged 18 to 29 in good health. Some clones in this sample may be carry-over from other donors' samples. Both conserved end residues are part of each CDR3. Not all rows give a size; the values are once, few, many and, for expanded clones, a class.

clone_size v_call cdr3_aa
. TRBV5-1 CASSSEPAGQETQYF
. TRBV5-1 CASGPGTGVYEQYF
. TRBV6-1 CASSEAWESYEQYF
. TRBV6-5 CASTGRQGYEQYF
. TRBV5-6 CASSALTKAGLAATDTQYF
. TRBV6-6 CASSYSGRRGDGYTF
few TRBV18 CASSPNGVNYGYTF
once TRBV2 CASSAGQGAYEQYF
few TRBV7-2 CASSYVGGAGGVSPQHF
. TRBV5-1 CASSLELAAFTDTQYF
. TRBV28 CASTGQGLISGNTIYF
. TRBV9 CASSRGDSGANVLTF
. TRBV5-6 CASSQGLDSYNEQFF
. TRBV9 CASSVQSTAEQYF
. TRBV19 CASSLRQGEDTQYF
. TRBV29-1 CSGRGGTEAFF
. TRBV7-6 CASSLSNEQFF
. TRBV7-9 CASSSREGTNNTGELFF
. TRBV12-5 CASEDPCETQYF
. TRBV28 CASGGGEGLYEQYF
. TRBV5-8 CASSPGTGAQTEAFF
. TRBV5-1 CASSSIPGVTYEQYF
once TRBV6-5 CASSYVQGGGELFF
. TRBV5-6 CASSLTSLLDEQFF
once TRBV7-3 CASSLSRRGKTQRDTQYF
. TRBV29-1 CSHPRGTGETQYF
. TRBV28 CASSLPQGADTQYF
. TRBV18 CASSPPGQAVLLGYTF
. TRBV5-1 CASSLGQGDPGELFF
. TRBV18 CASSPLSGALGEQYF
. TRBV6-5 CASSYSPDPSSQHF
. TRBV7-2 CASSPPSAGEQYF
. TRBV18 CASSPPRGLGTEAFF
. TRBV28 CASSHGNSGANVLTF
. TRBV27 CASSPRVSETQYF
. TRBV28 CASSLSQGRNYEQYF
. TRBV9 CASSVGGRAGNTIYF
. TRBV11-2 CASSLRGYEQYF
. TRBV6-5 CASSTIQGVNQPQHF
. TRBV28 CAYAAGDRGRDTQYF
. TRBV27 CASSPYVDASATGELFF
. TRBV28 CASSLFRMNTEAFF
. TRBV5-1 CASSLESSRSLEQYF
. TRBV7-9 CASSLGSSGVNYGYTF
. TRBV29-1 CSTGTGVTEAFF